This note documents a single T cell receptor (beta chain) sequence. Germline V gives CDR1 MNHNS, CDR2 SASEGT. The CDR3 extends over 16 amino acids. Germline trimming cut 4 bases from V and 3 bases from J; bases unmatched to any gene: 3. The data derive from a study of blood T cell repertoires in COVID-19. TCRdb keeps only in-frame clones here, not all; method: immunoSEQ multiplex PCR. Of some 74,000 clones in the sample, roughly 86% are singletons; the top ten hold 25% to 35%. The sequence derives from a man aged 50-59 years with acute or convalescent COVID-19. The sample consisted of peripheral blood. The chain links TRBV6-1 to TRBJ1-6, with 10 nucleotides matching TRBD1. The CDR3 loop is CASSGTGGDYNSPLHF. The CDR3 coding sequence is TGTGCCAGCAGTGGGACAGGGGGTGACTATAATTCACCCCTCCACTTT.